This entry features one TCR beta chain sequence. Libraries were prepared by immunoSEQ multiplex PCR; TCRdb keeps only in-frame clonotypes and omits some of them. The data contain 55,000 to 85,000 clones, just over 90% of them singletons. Germline V gene lookup returns CDR1 LNHNV and CDR2 YYDKDF (reference sequence). This CDR3 spans 16 amino acids. V shed 2 bases, J shed 0 bases, and the junction held 4 bases outside the gene matches. The data belong to a study of blood T cell repertoires in COVID-19. Overall study: Acute and convalescent COVID-19 samples came from the United States, Italy and Spain. Sources were T cells, B-cell-depleted T cells, or PBMCs; the material itself was cDNA or gDNA.

This chain uses TRBV15 with TRBJ1-3; 7 positions agree with TRBD1. The sequenced material came from peripheral blood. This receptor was obtained from a woman aged 18-29 years with acute or convalescent COVID-19. The CDR3 DNA sequence: TGTGCCACCAGCAGAAACAGGGGACACTCTGGAAACACCATATATTTT. It is translated as CATSRNRGHSGNTIYF.